Sequencing of this TCR beta chain was carried out in a study of OX40 agonist ivuxolimab in advanced cancers. Repertoires were generated with immunoSEQ multiplex PCR, while TCRdb's copy carries only in-frame clones and drops some. The sample yields 150,000 to 170,000 clones, roughly 94% seen once. Material: CD4+ or CD8+ T cells sorted from blood, obtained in a trial of the OX40 agonist ivuxolimab. This clonotype was sampled from an adult with an advanced solid tumor such as melanoma, head and neck, liver or kidney cancer.

CDR3 protein: CASSPRENYEAFF. The CDR3 DNA is TGTGCCAGCTCACCCCGGGAGAATTATGAAGCTTTCTTT. V is TRBV18 and J is TRBJ1-1; D ambiguous. Germline values: CDR1 KGHSH, CDR2 LQKENI. The CDR3 has 13 residues. The ends were cut back, 3 bases at V and 7 bases at J, with 12 bases in the middle.